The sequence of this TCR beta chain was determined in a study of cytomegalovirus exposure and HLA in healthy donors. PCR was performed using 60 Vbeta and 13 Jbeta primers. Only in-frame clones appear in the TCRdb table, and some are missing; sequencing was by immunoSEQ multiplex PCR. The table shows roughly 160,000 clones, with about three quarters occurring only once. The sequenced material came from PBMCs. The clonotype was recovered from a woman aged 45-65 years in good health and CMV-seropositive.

CDR3 amino acids: CASSPKTNRGYGYTF. The DNA of the CDR3 is TGTGCCAGCTCACCAAAAACCAACAGGGGCTATGGCTACACCTTC. V is TRBV18 and J is TRBJ1-2; 7 nucleotides line up with TRBD1. Germline V gene lookup returns CDR1 KGHSH and CDR2 LQKENI. V dropped 2 bases and J dropped 4; count of bases not matched to a gene: 7. This CDR3 region has 15 residues.